This T cell receptor beta chain emerged from a study of PD-1 blockade in classical Hodgkin lymphoma. The CDR3 runs to 17 residues. Trimming stripped 0 bases from V and 0 bases from J, with 12 bases between. Germline values: CDR1 MRHNA, CDR2 SNTAGT. Every patient had relapsed following autologous stem cell transplantation, and cohorts differed in brentuximab vedotin exposure. Starting with thawed PBMCs, CD4+ T cells were purified by magnetic negative selection. Clones were read by immunoSEQ multiplex PCR, and TCRdb kept only the in-frame ones, dropping some. The sample holds tens of thousands of clones, about 74% seen once.

The J gene is TRBJ2-1, the V gene TRBV6-4, with a possible D match to TRBD2 (7 bases). This receptor was obtained from a human donor with classical Hodgkin lymphoma. The sequenced sample was CD4+ T cells from blood, obtained at baseline. The DNA for the CDR3 is TGTGCCAGCAGTGACTCGAAGGGGGGGAGCTCCTACAATGAGCAGTTCTTC. Encoded protein: CASSDSKGGSSYNEQFF.